These T cell receptor beta chains were read from a single sample in a study of tumor T cells in aggressive B-cell lymphoma. Data came from immunoSEQ multiplex PCR; TCRdb stores just in-frame clones and leaves some out. This table has 7,900 or so clones, 80% to 85% appearing once. The sample consisted of tumor tissue. Receptors were obtained from an adult with diffuse large B cell lymphoma. Each CDR3 is given with its conserved first and last residue. Each record gives: J gene, D gene, V gene, clone size, CDR3 DNA, CDR3 protein. A D gene is named only where the DNA matches it firmly. The size entry is marked missing in some rows and otherwise reads once, few, many or a size class.

TRBJ1-6,.,TRBV9,.,TGTGCCAGCAGCGCGATTTCAGGGCTTGATTCACCCCTCCACTTT,CASSAISGLDSPLHF
TRBJ1-2,TRBD1,TRBV4-3,.,TGCGCCAGCAGCCAAGACAGGGGGACCTTAGGCTACACCTTC,CASSQDRGTLGYTF
TRBJ1-2,.,TRBV9,.,TGTGCCAGCAGCGTAAATGGTGTAGAGGGTGGCTACACCTTC,CASSVNGVEGGYTF
TRBJ1-2,TRBD1,TRBV7-3,.,TGTGCCAGCAGCTTAATAAGGGAGCCGGGACAGGGGTTCTATGGCTACACCTTC,CASSLIREPGQGFYGYTF
TRBJ1-5,TRBD1,TRBV7-2,.,TGTGCCAGCAGCCTGGGACAGTCTAATCAGCCCCAGCATTTT,CASSLGQSNQPQHF
TRBJ2-7,TRBD2,TRBV4-1,.,TGCGCCAGCAGCCAAGAAAGAGCGGGGGCCTACGAGCAGTACTTC,CASSQERAGAYEQYF
TRBJ1-5,.,TRBV4-1,few,TGCGCCAGCAGCCAAGATGAACAGCAAAGCAATCAGCCCCAGCATTTT,CASSQDEQQSNQPQHF
TRBJ1-1,.,TRBV7-9,few,TGTGCCAGCAGCCAAGGGGGCACTGAAGCTTTCTTT,CASSQGGTEAFF
TRBJ1-5,TRBD1,TRBV28,.,TGTGCCAGCAGTTTACCTCAGGGGGCGAGGGGCAATCAGCCCCAGCATTTT,CASSLPQGARGNQPQHF
TRBJ2-2,.,TRBV6-5,.,TGTGCCAGCAACTTGAACAGGGATATCCCCGGGGAGCTGTTTTTT,CASNLNRDIPGELFF
TRBJ1-5,TRBD1,TRBV28,once,TGTGCCAGCGTTCCTCAGGGGGATCAGCCCCAGCATTTT,CASVPQGDQPQHF
TRBJ2-7,.,TRBV4-2,.,TGTGCCAGCAGCCCAGGTGCCATTTCCTACGAGCAGTACTTC,CASSPGAISYEQYF
TRBJ1-6,.,TRBV13,.,TGTGCCAGCAGCCCTCTCCCTAGCTCCTATAATTCACCCCTCCACTTT,CASSPLPSSYNSPLHF
TRBJ2-1,.,TRBV11-3,.,TGTGCCAGCAGCTTAGCCTATCCCAATGAGCAGTTCTTC,CASSLAYPNEQFF
TRBJ2-6,TRBD2,TRBV28,.,TGTGCCAGCAGCAAAAGCGAGGCAGCGGGACTCTCTGGGGCCAACGTCCTGACTTTC,CASSKSEAAGLSGANVLTF
TRBJ2-3,.,TRBV4-2,.,TGTGCCAGCAGCCAAGTTCCGATAGGGGGGGCCCGCATAGATACGCAGTATTTT,CASSQVPIGGARIDTQYF
TRBJ1-5,.,TRBV4-1,.,TGCGCCAGCAGCCAAAGTGAGTATAGCGATCAGCCCCAGCATTTT,CASSQSEYSDQPQHF
TRBJ2-3,TRBD1,TRBV7-2,.,TGTGCCAGCAGCTTAGGGACAGGGACCCTTAGCACAGATACGCAGTATTTT,CASSLGTGTLSTDTQYF
TRBJ2-7,TRBD1,TRBV19,.,TGTGCCAGTAGTGATGGACAGGGCTACGAGCAGTACTTC,CASSDGQGYEQYF
TRBJ1-1,TRBD1,TRBV5-1,.,TGCGCCAGCAGCGACAGGGGGTTCATGAACACTGAAGCTTTCTTT,CASSDRGFMNTEAFF
TRBJ2-2,TRBD2,TRBV29-1,.,TGCAGCGTTGGAGGACTAGCGGGGGAGGTAGACGGGGAGCTGTTTTTT,CSVGGLAGEVDGELFF
TRBJ2-1,.,TRBV4-1,few,TGCGCCAGCAGCCTAAACAATGAGCAGTTCTTC,CASSLNNEQFF
TRBJ2-1,TRBD1,TRBV23-1,.,TGCGCCAGCAGTCATTCAGGACAGGGGAGTTCCTACAATGAGCAGTTCTTC,CASSHSGQGSSYNEQFF
TRBJ2-7,.,TRBV5-1,.,TGCGCCAGCAGCTCGGAAGGGTCGGCGGGATTAGTCCACGAGCAGTACTTC,CASSSEGSAGLVHEQYF
TRBJ2-7,TRBD1,TRBV28,.,TGTGCCAGCAGTTCACCCACCACAGGGGGCTTTCCCGACGAGCAGTACTTC,CASSSPTTGGFPDEQYF
TRBJ2-3,TRBD2,TRBV23-1,.,TGCGCCAGCAAAGGGACTAGCGGGAACGGCACAGATACGCAGTATTTT,CASKGTSGNGTDTQYF
TRBJ2-1,.,TRBV7-6,.,TGTGCCAGCGTGCTGGCAGGGGGGATGGAGGAGCAGTTCTTC,CASVLAGGMEEQFF
TRBJ1-2,.,TRBV5-1,.,TGCGCCAGCAGCTTTGACGGGGATGGCTACACCTTC,CASSFDGDGYTF
TRBJ1-5,.,TRBV7-9,.,TGTGCCAGCAGCTTAGCTTCGGAGAATCAGCCCCAGCATTTT,CASSLASENQPQHF
TRBJ1-4,.,TRBV4-1,.,TGCGCCAGCAGTCAAAGCGTCTTTGCAACTAATGAAAAACTGTTTTTT,CASSQSVFATNEKLFF
TRBJ1-4,TRBD1,TRBV18,.,TGTGCCAGCTCAAGGAACTCGGGGCCAGGGGGCTCGACTAATGAAAAACTGTTTTTT,CASSRNSGPGGSTNEKLFF
TRBJ1-5,.,TRBV19,.,TGTGCCAGTAGCTTAGGGGTGATCAGCAATCAGCCCCAGCATTTT,CASSLGVISNQPQHF
TRBJ1-2,.,TRBV28,.,TGTGCCAGCAGTTTACGCGGGGACAACTATGGCTACACCTTC,CASSLRGDNYGYTF
TRBJ1-5,.,TRBV5-1,once,TGCGCCAGCAGTAGTGGGAACGGGGAGCCCCAGCATTTT,CASSSGNGEPQHF
TRBJ2-7,.,TRBV5-1,.,TGCGCCAGCAGCTTCTCCGGGGAAGGATACGAGCAGTACTTC,CASSFSGEGYEQYF
TRBJ2-5,.,TRBV28,few,TGTGCCAGCGAGTCACAGCTTACCCAGACTGGGGGCGAAGAGACCCAGTACTTC,CASESQLTQTGGEETQYF
TRBJ2-5,TRBD2,TRBV7-2,.,TGTGCCAGCAGTAACGGGGGGGCCGGGGAGACCCAGTACTTC,CASSNGGAGETQYF
TRBJ2-1,.,TRBV27,.,TGTGCCAGCAGTTTATGGGCAGCCTACAATGAGCAGTTCTTC,CASSLWAAYNEQFF